These 7 T cell receptor beta chains share one sample of origin, sequenced in a study of T cell changes during pregnancy in multiple sclerosis. Method: immunoSEQ multiplex PCR; TCRdb's copy keeps in-frame clones and lacks some. The sample records 45,000 to 55,000 clones, nearly 95% being singletons. The source was peripheral blood, collected after pregnancy. The source is a female donor with multiple sclerosis, enrolled in a pregnancy study.

This clone came up once. The genes are TRBV14 and TRBJ2-1; tentatively, D is TRBD2 (6 bases). Trimming pared 1 base from V and 14 bases from J, leaving 15 bases between. Per germline, CDR1 SGHDN and CDR2 FVKESK. There are 13 residues in the CDR3. CDR3 sequence (DNA): TGTGCCAGCAGCCAAGTTAGCGGCGGCGGGAAGTTCTTC. It is translated as CASSQVSGGGKFF.

The V and J genes are TRBV9 and TRBJ1-3; no firm D call. This CDR3 contains 15 residues. V dropped 1 base and J dropped 4 bases, with 12 bases sitting between them. CDR1 and CDR2 (germline): SGDLS, YYNGEE. CDR3 coding DNA: TGTGCCAGCAGCGTATCGGGATGGGGAGGAAACACCATATATTTT. It yields the protein CASSVSGWGGNTIYF.

The V and J genes are TRBV13 and TRBJ2-3, with 9 positions matching TRBD1. Germline CDR1 and CDR2: PRHDT and FYEKMQ (reference sequence). Trimming took 4 bases from V and 0 from J; bases not matched to a gene: 2. This CDR3 comprises 15 residues. CDR3 bases: TGTGCCAGCAGCTCTGGGACAGGGAGCACAGATACGCAGTATTTT. It codes for CASSSGTGSTDTQYF.

The J gene is TRBJ2-3, the V gene TRBV15, with a tentative D call TRBD2 (5 bases). Per the germline V gene, CDR1 is LNHNV and CDR2 is YYDKDF (reference sequence). Trimming took 0 bases from V and 4 from J, leaving 11 bases between them. CDR3 length: 15 residues. The CDR3 DNA reads TGTGCCACCAGCAGAGAAAGGGCGGGCGCAGATACGCAGTATTTT. Translation gives CATSRERAGADTQYF.

This clone was observed a single time. This chain connects TRBV2 to TRBJ1-2; D gene uncertain. Germline CDR1 reads SNHLY; CDR2 reads FYNNEI. The V gene lost 2 bases and the J gene lost 2 bases, with 12 bases spanning the gap. The CDR3 covers 15 residues. The CDR3 sequence: CASSEMRVPNYGYTF. CDR3 DNA: TGTGCCAGCAGTGAAATGCGGGTCCCCAACTATGGCTACACCTTC.

This chain connects TRBV6-6 to TRBJ2-5; the D gene is possibly TRBD1 (6 bases). Germline values: CDR1 MNHNY, CDR2 SVGAGI (reference sequence). The CDR3 is 15 amino acids. Trimming shortened V by 6 bases and J by 0 bases, and 14 bases separated the two germline ends. The CDR3 DNA follows: TGTGCCAGCAGCTTTTCACAGGGAAACCAAGAGACCCAGTACTTC. Its protein product is CASSFSQGNQETQYF.

This clone was detected only once. The chain employs TRBV7-9 and TRBJ2-1, with D maybe TRBD2 (6 bases). Trimming stripped 7 bases from V and 2 bases from J, with 12 bases between. In germline, CDR1 is SEHNR, CDR2 FQNEAQ (reference sequence). The CDR3 extends over 14 amino acids. The CDR3 nucleotides are TGTGCCAGCAACTTCGGGGGAACCTACAATGAGCAGTTCTTC. This encodes CASNFGGTYNEQFF.